Listed here are 24 T cell receptor beta chains from one sample, sequenced in a study of T cells in Graves' hyperthyroidism and ophthalmopathy. Researchers took RNA transcripts and amplified the TCR beta CDR3 regions from them. Carried out on the TCR CDR3, a first-round RT-PCR used the HTBI primer set. TCRdb re-derived calls from the multiplex PCR reads in MiXCR, one entry per CDR3 protein. The sample has fewer than 200,000 distinct CDR3 sequences; less than 10% are singletons. Sequenced material: blood. Receptors originate from a young woman with Graves' hyperthyroidism that later progressed to Graves' ophthalmopathy.

In its sample, this clonotype was seen many times. The V call is TRBV27, the J call TRBJ1-5; 10 nucleotides align to TRBD1. CDR1 and CDR2 from the germline V gene are MNHEY and SMNVEV (reference sequence). The CDR3 spans 19 residues. Germline trimming cut 1 base from V and 0 bases from J; bases unmatched to any gene: 9. In DNA, the CDR3 is TGTGCCAGCAGTTTATATGGGGGACAGGGGAGGGATAGCAATCAGCCCCAGCATTTT. This gives the protein CASSLYGGQGRDSNQPQHF.

In this sample, this clonotype turned up many times. The J gene is TRBJ2-3, the V gene TRBV2; TRBD1 matches 9 bases. The length of the CDR3 is 15 residues. Germline-derived CDR1 and CDR2 are SNHLY and FYNNEI. The V and J ends lost 3 bases and 6 bases, in that order; junction bases with no gene match: 7. The CDR3 DNA reads as TGTGCCAGCAGTGACCGGGACAGGGCTTTGGATACGCAGTATTTT. Translation gives CASSDRDRALDTQYF.

At least ten counts were recorded for this clonotype. V usage is TRBV7-6 and J usage is TRBJ1-1; D is perhaps TRBD1 (6 bases). This CDR3 has 15 amino acids. CDR1 and CDR2 (germline): SGHVS, FNYEAQ. Trimming removed 1 base from V and 3 bases from J, with 12 bases in between. CDR3 amino acids: CASSLGSGVDTEAFF. The CDR3 nucleotides are TGTGCCAGCAGCTTAGGGTCAGGGGTGGACACTGAAGCTTTCTTT.

This clonotype was counted at least ten times. V gene TRBV28 combines with J gene TRBJ1-5; D unresolved. Germline CDR1 reads MDHEN; CDR2 reads SYDVKM. V was cut by 6 bases and J by 1 base, with 4 bases left in between. This CDR3 has 12 amino acids. CDR3 sequence reads: CASRASNQPQHF. CDR3 bases: TGTGCCAGCAGGGCAAGCAATCAGCCCCAGCATTTT.

This clonotype showed up many times. The rearrangement uses TRBV30 and TRBJ2-5; TRBD1 aligns across 7 bases. The CDR3 loop spans 13 amino acids. V was clipped by 6 bases and J by 3 bases; unmatched bases: 7. Per the germline V gene, CDR1 is GTSNPN and CDR2 is SVGIG (reference sequence). CDR3 sequence: CACRLQGKETQYF. The CDR3 coding sequence is TGTGCCTGTCGGTTACAGGGGAAAGAGACCCAGTACTTC.

This chain links TRBV3-1 with TRBJ2-5; 10 positions agree with TRBD2. The germline gives CDR1 LGHDT, CDR2 YNNKEL (reference sequence). CDR3 length equals 17 residues. J gave up 5 bases and V 1 base, and 10 bases lay outside the gene matches. The CDR3: CASSQVGLAGVGETQYF. The CDR3 nucleotides are TGTGCCAGCAGCCAAGTAGGCCTAGCGGGGGTCGGGGAGACCCAGTACTTC.

The sample holds many counts of this clonotype. The chain couples TRBV5-6 to TRBJ1-5; TRBD1 might be the D (5 bases). Trimming shortened V by 2 bases and J by 2 bases, and 14 bases separated the two germline ends. This CDR3 region has 16 residues. Per the germline V gene, CDR1 is SGHDT and CDR2 is YYEEEE. CDR3 coding DNA: TGTGCCAGCAGCTTAAACAGGAGGGTTGGCAATCAGCCCCAGCATTTT. Translating gives CASSLNRRVGNQPQHF. Based on the CDR3 plus reference TRBV5-6 and TRBJ1-5, the full variable domain is DAGVTQSPTHLIKTRGQQVTLRCSPKSGHDTVSWYQQALGQGPQFIFQYYEEEERQRGNFPDRFSGHQFPNYSSELNVNALLLGDSALYLCASSLNRRVGNQPQHFGDGTRLSIL.

The genes are TRBV3-1 and TRBJ2-7, with 8 positions matching TRBD2. CDR1 is LGHDT, CDR2 YNNKEL, per germline (reference sequence). V dropped 8 bases and J dropped 1; count of bases not matched to a gene: 10. The CDR3 length is 15 residues. For the CDR3, the DNA is TGTGCCAGCTACGGAGGGACTAGGGGGTCCTACGAGCAGTACTTC. It specifies CASYGGTRGSYEQYF.

The chain links TRBV18 to TRBJ1-1; 8 positions match TRBD1. This CDR3 has 15 amino acids. J was trimmed by 5 bases and V by 3 bases; bases with no gene match: 8. In germline, CDR1 is KGHSH, CDR2 LQKENI. As DNA, the CDR3 is TGTGCCAGCTCACCGGTCCCCAGGGGGCAGACTGAAGCTTTCTTT. Its protein product is CASSPVPRGQTEAFF.

The chain joins TRBV7-9 to TRBJ2-5; no definite D call. The CDR3 is 15 amino acids. The V end was cut by 1 base, the J end by 5 bases, with 14 bases between. Looked up from germline, CDR1 is SEHNR and CDR2 is FQNEAQ (reference sequence). The CDR3 nucleotides read TGTGCCAGCAGCTTAGTTGCGACAATCGAGGAGACCCAGTACTTC. Amino acids: CASSLVATIEETQYF. The full variable domain, with the rest looked up from reference TRBV7-9 and TRBJ2-5, is DTGVSQNPRHKITKRGQNVTFRCDPISEHNRLYWYRQTLGQGPEFLTYFQNEAQLEKSRLLSDRFSAERPKGSFSTLEIQRTEQGDSAMYLCASSLVATIEETQYFGPGTRLLVL.

Only a few counts were recorded for this clonotype. This rearrangement joins TRBV30 to TRBJ2-1, with TRBD1 matching over 8 bases. Trimming cost V 3 bases and J 9 bases; bases outside gene matches: 7. Germline CDR1 is GTSNPN and CDR2 is SVGIG (reference sequence). The CDR3 is 13 amino acids. CDR3 amino acids: CAWSGQGGSEQFF. Written as DNA, the CDR3 is TGTGCCTGGAGCGGACAGGGTGGGAGTGAGCAGTTCTTC.

This clonotype was counted at least ten times. This sequence joins TRBV11-2 and TRBJ2-5, with D tentatively TRBD2 (6 bases). Germline-derived CDR1 and CDR2 are SGHAT and FQNNGV. This CDR3 is built from 17 residues. Trimming took 1 base from V and 4 from J, leaving 19 bases between them. The CDR3 DNA reads as TGTGCCAGCAGCTTAGCCCTACTAGCAATGAGGGGAGAGACCCAGTACTTC. Amino acid sequence: CASSLALLAMRGETQYF.

This clonotype was counted a few times. The V and J genes are TRBV6-1 and TRBJ2-2; D may be TRBD1 or TRBD2 (5 bases each). V was clipped by 6 bases and J by 6 bases, with 29 bases between them. The CDR3 spans 19 residues. CDR1 and CDR2 from the germline V gene are MNHNS and SASEGT. CDR3 sequence (DNA): TGTGCCAGCAGAAAAGGGACCGCCAGAGTTCAACACCGATCCGGGGAGCTGTTTTTT. Translation: CASRKGTARVQHRSGELFF.

The table lists this clonotype with many counts. This CDR3 is CASSYSHRGGTEAFF. DNA for the CDR3: TGTGCCAGCAGTTACTCGCACAGGGGAGGGACTGAAGCTTTCTTT. The V call is TRBV6-6, the J call TRBJ1-1; 7 nucleotides agree with TRBD1. The germline V gene has CDR1 MNHNY and CDR2 SVGAGI (reference sequence). The CDR3 covers 15 residues. J lost 5 bases, V lost 0 bases, and 6 bases had no gene match.

Concerning this clonotype: A single base separates this from a much larger clone, so it may be a read error. V is TRBV30 and J is TRBJ1-1; D not resolved. Germline CDR1 reads GTSNPN; CDR2 reads SVGIG (reference sequence). The CDR3 consists of 13 residues. The DNA for the CDR3 is TGTGCCTGGAGTCTTCAGAGACACACTGGAGCTTTCTTT. This gives the protein CAWSLQRHTGAFF. The full variable domain, rest sourced from reference TRBV30 and TRBJ1-1, is SQTIHQWPATLVQPVGSPLSLECTVEGTSNPNLYWYRQAAGRGLQLLFYSVGIGQISSEVPQNLSASRPQDRQFILSSKKLLLSDSGFYLCAWSLQRHTGAFFGQGTRLTVV.

A word on this clonotype: This may arise from a read error, as a much more abundant clone is one base away. The genes are TRBV5-6 and TRBJ1-1, with D possibly TRBD1 on 5 matching bases. Between the trimmed V and J ends, which lost 6 bases and 1 base, there was a span of 16 bases. The CDR3 contains 15 residues. Germline V lookup: CDR1 SGHDT, CDR2 YYEEEE. CDR3 sequence reads: CASNFWGSSNTEAFF. Written as DNA, the CDR3 is TGTGCCAGCAACTTCTGGGGCAGCTCGAACACTGAAGCTTTCTTT.

This clonotype was detected ten times or more. V and J are TRBV2 and TRBJ2-5, with a tentative D call TRBD1 (5 bases). The CDR3 is made up of 13 amino acids. The ends were cut back, 7 bases at V and 5 bases at J, with 14 bases in the middle. Germline V gene lookup returns CDR1 SNHLY and CDR2 FYNNEI. CDR3 nucleotide sequence: TGTGCCAGCACCTCAGGGTTGGTTGAGACCCAGTACTTC. It translates to CASTSGLVETQYF.

At least ten counts were recorded for this clonotype. The V gene is TRBV2, the J gene TRBJ2-2; no definite D call. Looked up from germline, CDR1 is SNHLY and CDR2 is FYNNEI. CDR3 length: 14 amino acids. Deletions cut 5 bases from V and 1 base from J, with 8 bases between. The CDR3 nucleotides are TGTGCCAGCAGTCCCTTAGTGAACACCGGGGAGCTGTTTTTT. Translating gives CASSPLVNTGELFF.

This clonotype was observed at least ten times. The gene calls are TRBV19 and TRBJ2-1, with unresolved D. CDR3 length: 18 amino acids. The germline V gene has CDR1 LNHDA and CDR2 SQIVND (reference sequence). V was shortened by 1 base and J by 4 bases, with 20 bases between the two germline ends. CDR3 region: CASSIGGRREVRYNEQFF. In nucleotides, the CDR3 is TGTGCCAGTAGTATAGGGGGTCGAAGAGAGGTAAGGTACAATGAGCAGTTCTTC.

This clonotype was found a few times. The CDR3 DNA reads TGTGCCAGCTCACCACGCGGATTGGCAGGGCAAACCTATAATTCACCCCTCCACTTT. Its translation: CASSPRGLAGQTYNSPLHF. This rearrangement joins TRBV18 to TRBJ1-6, with a weak D call TRBD1 (5 bases). This CDR3 contains 19 residues. The V end lost 1 base, the J end lost 2 bases, and 18 bases lay between the germline ends. Germline V gene sequence: CDR1 KGHSH, CDR2 LQKENI. Variable domain in full (rest from reference TRBV18 and TRBJ1-6): NAGVMQNPRHLVRRRGQEARLRCSPMKGHSHVYWYRQLPEEGLKFMVYLQKENIIDESGMPKERFSAEFPKEGPSILRIQQVVRGDSAAYFCASSPRGLAGQTYNSPLHFGNGTRLTVT.

This clonotype was seen repeatedly, ten times or more. V is TRBV11-2 and J is TRBJ2-1; D unresolved. Germline lookup yields CDR1 SGHAT and CDR2 FQNNGV. Trimming stripped 2 bases from V and 6 bases from J, with 14 bases between. There are 15 residues in the CDR3. The CDR3 spells CASSLRIELSNEQFF. The DNA of the CDR3 is TGTGCCAGCAGCTTACGGATTGAGCTCTCCAATGAGCAGTTCTTC.

This clonotype has a count of ten or more. V usage is TRBV7-9 and J usage is TRBJ1-5, with 8 bases aligning to TRBD1. Germline V lookup: CDR1 SEHNR, CDR2 FQNEAQ (reference sequence). The CDR3 has 15 amino acids. Germline trimming cut 4 bases from V and 6 bases from J; bases unmatched to any gene: 8. The CDR3: CASSSQGAPGQPQHF. The CDR3 DNA reads as TGTGCCAGCAGCTCCCAGGGGGCGCCGGGTCAGCCCCAGCATTTT. The full variable domain, completed using reference TRBV7-9 and TRBJ1-5, is DTGVSQNPRHKITKRGQNVTFRCDPISEHNRLYWYRQTLGQGPEFLTYFQNEAQLEKSRLLSDRFSAERPKGSFSTLEIQRTEQGDSAMYLCASSSQGAPGQPQHFGDGTRLSIL.

Ten or more counts support this clonotype. The gene calls are TRBV12-3 or TRBV12-4 and TRBJ1-6; the D gene is possibly TRBD1 (5 bases). Trimming pared 4 bases from V and 9 bases from J, leaving 10 bases between. CDR3 length equals 13 residues. CDR3 DNA: TGTGCCAGCAGTTCGATCAGGGTTTCACCCCTCCACTTT. Translation: CASSSIRVSPLHF.

This clonotype was observed a handful of times. V is TRBV7-9 and J is TRBJ2-7; 7 bases match TRBD2. J was trimmed by 0 bases and V by 4 bases; bases with no gene match: 9. This CDR3 is built from 16 residues. Germline CDR1 reads SEHNR; CDR2 reads FQNEAQ (reference sequence). This CDR3 reads CASSSEHSGSSYEQYF. In DNA form, the CDR3 reads TGTGCCAGCAGCTCGGAACATAGCGGGTCCTCCTACGAGCAGTACTTC.